These 25 T cell receptor beta chains share one sample of origin, sequenced in a study of blood T cells in healthy people across ages. With a J-beta primer mix and a sample-barcoded 5' primer, a second PCR ran about 6 to 11 cycles. TCRdb redid the calling of the 5' RACE reads with MiXCR, one entry per CDR3 protein. The data contain about 680,000 distinct CDR3 sequences, around 45% of them singletons. Sequencing was carried out using blood. These receptors originate from an older woman in good health.

This clonotype was recorded once. V gene TRBV30 combines with J gene TRBJ2-1, with D tentatively TRBD1 or TRBD2 (5 bases each). The CDR3 covers 14 residues. Per the germline V gene, CDR1 is GTSNPN and CDR2 is SVGIG (reference sequence). V lost 3 bases and J lost 6, with 15 bases in between. Here the CDR3 DNA reads TGTGCCTGGAGGGGACCCTACGGAGCCAATGAGCAGTTCTTC. It yields the protein CAWRGPYGANEQFF.

V and J are TRBV11-2 and TRBJ2-7, with D possibly being TRBD1 (6 bases). The CDR3 totals 14 residues. Germline CDR1 is SGHAT and CDR2 is FQNNGV. V was cut by 4 bases and J by 2 bases, with 12 bases left in between. The CDR3, as DNA: TGTGCCAGCAGCTCCCGGACAGTTACCTACGAGCAGTACTTC. It is translated as CASSSRTVTYEQYF.

The CDR3 nucleotides are TGTGCCAGCAGTGGGGGGGGAGCGGGAACCTACGAGCAGTACTTC. Amino acids: CASSGGGAGTYEQYF. The V and J genes are TRBV6-2 or TRBV6-3 and TRBJ2-7, with 7 bases matching TRBD2. The CDR3 contains 15 residues. Germline CDR1 and CDR2: MNHEY and SVGEGT. The J segment lost 2 bases and the V segment lost 5 bases, leaving 9 bases of the junction unmatched.

V is TRBV3-1 and J is TRBJ2-1, with TRBD2 matching 11 bases. CDR3 length: 17 residues. Trimming took 0 bases from V and 5 from J; bases not matched to a gene: 6. The V gene's germline CDR1 is LGHDT and CDR2 YNNKEL (reference sequence). In nucleotides, the CDR3 is TGTGCCAGCAGCCAAGAACCCATAGCGGGAGGGGACAATGAGCAGTTCTTC. It encodes CASSQEPIAGGDNEQFF.

The chain employs TRBV7-2 and TRBJ2-1; TRBD2 aligns across 13 bases. CDR3 length equals 15 residues. The V and J ends lost 5 bases and 10 bases, in that order; junction bases with no gene match: 8. Germline V gene sequence: CDR1 SGHTA, CDR2 FQGNSA. CDR3 sequence reads: CASSTRLAGGGEQFF. CDR3 nucleotides: TGTGCCAGCAGCACCCGACTAGCGGGAGGTGGGGAGCAGTTCTTC.

This clonotype was recorded a few times. This sequence joins TRBV7-2 and TRBJ2-7, with TRBD1 matching over 8 bases. This CDR3 is 15 amino acids long. Germline V gene sequence: CDR1 SGHTA, CDR2 FQGNSA. The trim removed 5 bases at V and 0 bases at J, leaving 6 bases unmatched. Written as DNA, the CDR3 is TGTGCCAGCAGCCACCGGACAGGGAGCTCCTACGAGCAGTACTTC. Translated, it gives CASSHRTGSSYEQYF.

CDR3 protein: CSAPGLAGVYNEQFF. As DNA, the CDR3 is TGCAGTGCTCCGGGGCTAGCGGGAGTTTACAATGAGCAGTTCTTC. The rearrangement uses TRBV20-1 and TRBJ2-1; 10 positions match TRBD2. Per germline, CDR1 DFQATT and CDR2 SNEGSKA (reference sequence). Losses at the gene ends were 5 bases for V and 4 bases for J; bases not matched to a gene: 8. This CDR3 has 15 residues.

The rearrangement uses TRBV5-1 and TRBJ2-4; D possibly uses TRBD1 or TRBD2 (5 bases each). The DNA matches TRBJ2-7 better at its end, which makes the J call doubtful. CDR1 and CDR2 (germline): SGHRS, YFSETQ. This CDR3 is built from 16 residues. This chain's CDR3 is CASSLAGTSPTYEQYF. CDR3 DNA sequence: TGCGCCAGCAGCTTGGCCGGGACCTCCCCGACCTACGAGCAGTACTTC.

This clonotype was detected only a few times. The chain carries TRBV4-2 and TRBJ2-4, with D possibly TRBD2 on 6 matching bases. Gene TRBJ2-7 matches the end of the DNA better, so the J call may be wrong. Germline V lookup: CDR1 LGHNA, CDR2 YNFKEQ. The CDR3 is 14 amino acids. This CDR3 is CASSQVAANYEQYF. The CDR3 DNA sequence: TGTGCCAGCAGCCAAGTAGCGGCGAACTACGAGCAGTACTTC.

There are many counts of this clonotype. V is TRBV6-2 or TRBV6-3 and J is TRBJ2-7, with D possibly being TRBD2 (5 bases). CDR3 size: 14 residues. Germline V lookup: CDR1 MNHEY, CDR2 SVGEGT. Trimming shortened V by 8 bases and J by 2 bases, and 16 bases separated the two germline ends. CDR3 in amino acids: CASFDEGRPYEQYF. In DNA form, the CDR3 reads TGTGCCAGCTTCGACGAGGGCAGGCCCTACGAGCAGTACTTC.

V gene TRBV20-1 combines with J gene TRBJ2-4, with D possibly called TRBD1 or TRBD2 (5 bases each). The J call may be in error: the DNA end matches TRBJ2-7 better. Germline V gene sequence: CDR1 DFQATT, CDR2 SNEGSKA (reference sequence). The CDR3 length is 13 residues. CDR3 sequence (DNA): TGCAGTGCTAGATGGGGGACGATCAACGAGCAGTACTTC. This codes for CSARWGTINEQYF.

About this clonotype itself: Its ends do not fully match the called genes, so a read error is possible. This rearrangement joins TRBV5-1 to TRBJ2-5; D tentatively reads TRBD1 or TRBD2 (5 bases each). The CDR3 spans 13 residues. Germline values: CDR1 SGHRS, CDR2 YFSETQ. DNA for the CDR3: TGCGCCAGCAGCCGGACGAGGGGAGAGACCCGGTACTTC. This codes for CASSRTRGETRYF.

This clonotype has only a few counts. This chain connects TRBV20-1 to TRBJ2-5; D may be TRBD1 (6 bases). Judging by the DNA end, TRBJ2-7 fits better; the J call may be wrong. Germline lookup yields CDR1 DFQATT and CDR2 SNEGSKA (reference sequence). The CDR3 covers 14 residues. DNA of the CDR3: TGCAGTGCTAGAAGGGGCAGGGGAGAAGACGAGCAGTACTTC. This sequence encodes CSARRGRGEDEQYF.

The chain has TRBV15 and TRBJ2-7, with a weak D call TRBD1 (5 bases). The CDR3 consists of 15 residues. CDR1 and CDR2 (germline): LNHNV, YYDKDF (reference sequence). Between the trimmed V and J ends, which lost 2 bases and 0 bases, there was a span of 11 bases. This chain's CDR3 is CATSRSHTGSYEQYF. In nucleotides, the CDR3 is TGTGCCACCAGCAGATCCCATACAGGCTCCTACGAGCAGTACTTC.

This clonotype was detected ten times or more. This chain joins TRBV5-1 and TRBJ2-7; D unclear. Germline V gene sequence: CDR1 SGHRS, CDR2 YFSETQ. V lost 0 bases, J lost 7 bases, and 11 bases lay in between. The CDR3 consists of 13 residues. Written as DNA, the CDR3 is TGCGCCAGCAGCTTGGAACCTAGTCATGAGCAGTACTTC. It is translated as CASSLEPSHEQYF.

J is TRBJ2-7 and V is TRBV27; TRBD2 agrees at 10 bases. The CDR3 covers 16 residues. Germline CDR1 and CDR2: MNHEY and SMNVEV (reference sequence). V lost 2 bases and J lost 0; bases outside the gene matches: 4. CDR3 protein: CASSLRASGSSYEQYF. CDR3 DNA sequence: TGTGCCAGCAGTTTACGGGCTAGCGGGAGCTCCTACGAGCAGTACTTC.

The chain uses TRBV20-1 and TRBJ2-3; 12 nucleotides line up with TRBD2. J lost 3 bases, V lost 4 bases, and 5 bases had no gene match. Germline V lookup: CDR1 DFQATT, CDR2 SNEGSKA (reference sequence). The CDR3 runs to 15 residues. The CDR3 sequence: CSAMGLAGSTDTQYF. The CDR3 DNA is TGCAGTGCTATGGGACTAGCGGGTAGTACAGATACGCAGTATTTT.

The J gene is TRBJ2-7, the V gene TRBV12-3 or TRBV12-4, with D perhaps matching TRBD2 (6 bases). V was shortened by 3 bases and J by 6 bases, with 15 bases between the two germline ends. The CDR3 consists of 14 residues. The CDR3 coding sequence is TGTGCCAGCAGTTTTCAGCAAATCGGGGGCGAGCAGTACTTC. Translated, it gives CASSFQQIGGEQYF.

V gene TRBV9 combines with J gene TRBJ2-5, with D unclear. V lost 0 bases to trimming and J lost 5 bases, with 5 bases between them. This CDR3 is built from 12 residues. CDR1 is SGDLS, CDR2 YYNGEE, per germline. The CDR3 nucleotides read TGTGCCAGCAGCGTAGTGGGGGAGACCCAGTACTTC. Translation: CASSVVGETQYF.

The V and J genes are TRBV20-1 and TRBJ2-5; no reliable D call. The CDR3 is 12 residues long. CDR1 and CDR2 (germline): DFQATT, SNEGSKA (reference sequence). V lost 1 base, J lost 2 bases, and 5 bases lay in between. The CDR3 DNA sequence: TGCAGTGCTAGAGCAAAACAAGAGACCCAGTACTTC. This sequence encodes CSARAKQETQYF.

In its sample, this clonotype was seen a few times. The V gene is TRBV7-2, the J gene TRBJ2-3; D perhaps matches TRBD2 (5 bases). The V end lost 5 bases, the J end lost 0 bases, and 15 bases lay between the germline ends. CDR3 size: 16 residues. Germline V gene lookup returns CDR1 SGHTA and CDR2 FQGNSA. In DNA form, the CDR3 reads TGTGCCAGCAGCCCTTTAGGGAGAATGAGCACAGATACGCAGTATTTT. Encoded protein: CASSPLGRMSTDTQYF.

This rearrangement joins TRBV20-1 to TRBJ2-1; no clear D gene. Gene TRBJ2-7 matches the end of the DNA better, so the J call may be wrong. The germline gives CDR1 DFQATT, CDR2 SNEGSKA (reference sequence). This CDR3 has 12 amino acids. This CDR3 is CSARSEYSEQYF. The CDR3 bases are TGCAGTGCTAGATCCGAGTACAGCGAGCAGTACTTC.

This clonotype was picked up one time. A much larger clone differs from this one at a single base, so this may be a read error. The chain recombines TRBV20-1 with TRBJ2-1, with D tentatively TRBD1 (6 bases). Germline assignment: CDR1 DFQATT and CDR2 SNEGSKA (reference sequence). Trimming cost V 2 bases and J 5 bases, with 13 bases left between them. This CDR3 is 14 amino acids long. In DNA, the CDR3 is TGCAGTGCTAGAAATATAAGACAGGACAATGAGCAGTTCTTC. Translating it yields CSARNIRQDNEQFF.

This clonotype was picked up one time. This chain connects TRBV20-1 to TRBJ2-1; possibly TRBD1 for D (5 bases). The CDR3 contains 13 residues. Germline loops: CDR1 DFQATT, CDR2 SNEGSKA (reference sequence). The germline V and J ends were trimmed by 4 bases and 4 bases, with 11 bases remaining between them. The CDR3 sequence: CSAIGQGYNEQFF. CDR3 nucleotides: TGCAGTGCTATAGGGCAGGGATACAATGAGCAGTTCTTC.

This clonotype was found a few times. The chain couples TRBV18 to TRBJ2-3; D uncertain. V was trimmed by 1 base and J by 0 bases, leaving 11 bases between them. Germline V gene data show CDR1 as KGHSH and CDR2 as LQKENI. This CDR3 comprises 16 residues. CDR3 residues: CASSPRSGMSTDTQYF. CDR3 coding DNA: TGTGCCAGCTCACCACGATCAGGAATGAGCACAGATACGCAGTATTTT.